The T cell receptor beta chain described here comes from a study of spatial heterogeneity in lung cancer. Across the whole study: Beta-chain sequences were consistently detected more often than alpha-chain sequences.

General study findings and limits: Higher tumor mutation counts went along with higher counts of expanded intratumoral alpha and beta TCRs.

Using its own MiXCR run on the 5' RACE reads, TCRdb lists one record per CDR3 protein. The repertoire holds 2,500 or so distinct CDR3 sequences, around 11% seen once, with roughly 8% in the top ten. CDR3 size: 13 residues. Germline values: CDR1 SGHVS, CDR2 FNYEAQ. Trimming took 5 bases from V and 1 from J, leaving 8 bases between them. Regarding time point: sample taken at primary tumor resection. From tumor, nontumor lung or frozen PBMC, whole RNA was taken unsorted for sequencing. This clonotype is labeled as medium-sized. What it binds is not known. This receptor was taken from a female donor with early-stage non-small cell lung cancer. This chain connects TRBV7-6 to TRBJ1-1, with D uncertain. The sequenced sample was lung tumor tissue, obtained at surgery. The CDR3 coding sequence is TGTGCCAGCAGCCGCCCCGAGAACACTGAAGCTTTCTTT. Amino acid sequence: CASSRPENTEAFF.